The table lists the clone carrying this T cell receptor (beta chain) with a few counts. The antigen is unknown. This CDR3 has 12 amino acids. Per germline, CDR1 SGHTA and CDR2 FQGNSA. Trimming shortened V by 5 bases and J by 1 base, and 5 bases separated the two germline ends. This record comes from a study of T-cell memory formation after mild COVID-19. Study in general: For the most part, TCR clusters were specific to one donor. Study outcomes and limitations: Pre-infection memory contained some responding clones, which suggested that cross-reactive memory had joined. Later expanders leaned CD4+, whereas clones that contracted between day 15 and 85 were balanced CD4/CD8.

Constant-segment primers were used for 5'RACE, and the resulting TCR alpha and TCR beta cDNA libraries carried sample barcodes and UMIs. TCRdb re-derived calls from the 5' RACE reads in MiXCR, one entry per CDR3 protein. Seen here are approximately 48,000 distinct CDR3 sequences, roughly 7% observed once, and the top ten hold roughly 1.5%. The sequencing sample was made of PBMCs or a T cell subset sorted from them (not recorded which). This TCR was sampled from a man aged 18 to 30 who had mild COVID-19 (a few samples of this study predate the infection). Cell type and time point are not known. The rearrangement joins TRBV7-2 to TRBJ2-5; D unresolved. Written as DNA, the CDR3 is TGTGCCAGCAGCCCACCCCAAGAGACCCAGTACTTC. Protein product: CASSPPQETQYF.